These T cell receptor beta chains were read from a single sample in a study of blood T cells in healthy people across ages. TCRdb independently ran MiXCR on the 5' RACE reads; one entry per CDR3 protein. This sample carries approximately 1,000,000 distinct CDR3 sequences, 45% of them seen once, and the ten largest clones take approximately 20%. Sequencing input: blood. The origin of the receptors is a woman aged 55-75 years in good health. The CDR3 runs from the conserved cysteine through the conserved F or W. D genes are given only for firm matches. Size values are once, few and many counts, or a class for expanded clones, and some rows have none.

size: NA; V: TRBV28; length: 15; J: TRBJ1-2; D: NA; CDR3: CASSSHPDSVGGYTF; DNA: TGTGCCAGCAGTTCCCACCCGGACAGTGTCGGTGGCTACACCTTC
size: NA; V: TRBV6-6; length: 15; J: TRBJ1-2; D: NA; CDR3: CASSYSTHKPDGYTF; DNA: TGTGCCAGCAGTTACTCGACCCACAAACCCGATGGCTACACCTTC
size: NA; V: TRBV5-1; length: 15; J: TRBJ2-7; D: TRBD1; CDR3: CASSLMRQGVYEQYF; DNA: TGCGCCAGCAGCTTGATGCGACAGGGGGTATACGAGCAGTACTTC
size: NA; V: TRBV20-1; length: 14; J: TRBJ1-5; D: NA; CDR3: CSAENSDSNQPQHF; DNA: TGCAGTGCCGAGAACTCGGACAGCAATCAGCCCCAGCATTTT
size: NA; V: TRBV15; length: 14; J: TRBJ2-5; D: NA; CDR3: CATSTPNIEETQYF; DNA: TGTGCCACCAGCACACCTAACATTGAAGAGACCCAGTACTTC
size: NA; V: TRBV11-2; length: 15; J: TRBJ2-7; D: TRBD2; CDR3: CASRKTSGGSYEQYF; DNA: TGTGCCAGCAGAAAAACTAGCGGGGGCTCCTACGAGCAGTACTTC
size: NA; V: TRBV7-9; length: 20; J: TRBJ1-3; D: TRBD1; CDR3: CASSKQGLVFPFSSGNTIYF; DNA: TGTGCCAGCAGCAAACAGGGGTTGGTATTTCCCTTCAGCTCTGGAAACACCATATATTTT
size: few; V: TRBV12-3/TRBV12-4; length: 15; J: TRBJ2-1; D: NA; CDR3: CASSTLTNAYNEQFF; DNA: TGTGCCAGCAGCACACTGACTAACGCCTACAATGAGCAGTTCTTC
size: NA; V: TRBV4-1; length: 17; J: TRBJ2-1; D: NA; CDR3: CASSHPQGSIDSNEQFF; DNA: TGCGCCAGCAGCCACCCACAGGGTTCAATAGACAGCAATGAGCAGTTCTTC
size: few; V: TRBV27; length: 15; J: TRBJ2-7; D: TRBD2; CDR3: CASRSGLAGFYEQYF; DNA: TGTGCCAGCAGATCCGGACTAGCGGGATTCTACGAGCAGTACTTC
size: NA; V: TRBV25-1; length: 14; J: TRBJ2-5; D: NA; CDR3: CASSESDLQETQYF; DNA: TGTGCCAGCAGTGAATCGGACCTCCAAGAGACCCAGTACTTC
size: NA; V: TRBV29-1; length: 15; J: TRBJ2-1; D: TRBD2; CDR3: CSVSPLAGTYNEQFF; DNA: TGCAGCGTTTCCCCACTAGCGGGGACATACAATGAGCAGTTCTTC
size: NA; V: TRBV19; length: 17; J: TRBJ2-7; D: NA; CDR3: CASSIVGGTGSSYEQYF; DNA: TGTGCCAGTAGTATAGTAGGTGGTACAGGGAGCTCCTACGAGCAGTACTTC
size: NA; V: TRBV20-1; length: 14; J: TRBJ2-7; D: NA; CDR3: CSAARDSPYGEQYF; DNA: TGCAGTGCTGCCCGGGACTCCCCCTACGGCGAGCAGTACTTC
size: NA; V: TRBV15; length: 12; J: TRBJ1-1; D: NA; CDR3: CATNSRNTEAFF; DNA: TGTGCCACCAACAGTAGGAACACTGAAGCTTTCTTT
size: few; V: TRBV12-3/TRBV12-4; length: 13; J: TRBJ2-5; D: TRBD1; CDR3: CASRNRGWETQYF; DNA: TGTGCCAGCAGAAACAGGGGTTGGGAGACCCAGTACTTC
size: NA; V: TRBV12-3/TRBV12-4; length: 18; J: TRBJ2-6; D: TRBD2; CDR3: CASSSLTSGTSGADVLTF; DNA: TGTGCCAGCAGTTCTCTTACTAGCGGGACCTCTGGGGCCGACGTCCTGACTTTC
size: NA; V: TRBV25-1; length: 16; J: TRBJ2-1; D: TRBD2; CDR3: CASSDSSGSWLNEQFF; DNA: TGTGCCAGCAGTGATTCAAGCGGGAGCTGGTTAAATGAGCAGTTCTTC
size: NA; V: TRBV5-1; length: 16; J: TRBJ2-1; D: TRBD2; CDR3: CASSLVVSGSPNEQFF; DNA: TGCGCCAGCAGCTTGGTGGTTAGCGGGAGTCCTAATGAGCAGTTCTTC
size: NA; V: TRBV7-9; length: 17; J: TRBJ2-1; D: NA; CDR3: CASSPPFSKSSYNEQFF; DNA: TGTGCCAGCAGCCCCCCCTTTAGTAAAAGCTCCTACAATGAGCAGTTCTTC
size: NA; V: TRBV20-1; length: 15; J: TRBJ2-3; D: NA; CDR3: CSARKAAGRTDTQYF; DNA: TGCAGTGCTAGAAAGGCGGCAGGGCGCACAGATACGCAGTATTTT
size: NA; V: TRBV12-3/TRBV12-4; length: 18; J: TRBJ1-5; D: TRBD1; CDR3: CASSGAGGLTSSNQPQHF; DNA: TGTGCCAGCAGCGGGGCAGGGGGTCTCACGTCCAGCAATCAGCCCCAGCATTTT
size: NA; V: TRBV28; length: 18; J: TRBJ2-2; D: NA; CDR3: CASSTEAGQKINTGELFF; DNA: TGTGCCAGCAGTACTGAAGCTGGACAGAAGATAAACACCGGGGAGCTGTTTTTT
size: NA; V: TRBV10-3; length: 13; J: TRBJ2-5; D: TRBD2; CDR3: CAISELAGAEQYF; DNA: TGTGCCATCAGTGAGCTAGCGGGAGCTGAGCAGTACTTC
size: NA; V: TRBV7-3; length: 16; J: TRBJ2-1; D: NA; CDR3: CASSLRARAAVYEQFF; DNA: TGTGCCAGCAGCTTAAGGGCTCGAGCGGCGGTTTATGAGCAGTTCTTC
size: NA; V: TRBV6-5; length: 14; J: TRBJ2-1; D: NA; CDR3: CASSYGGGVNEQFF; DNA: TGTGCCAGCAGTTATGGAGGGGGCGTCAATGAGCAGTTCTTC
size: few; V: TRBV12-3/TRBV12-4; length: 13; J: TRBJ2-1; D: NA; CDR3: CASSLGGGGEQFF; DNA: TGTGCCAGCAGTTTAGGTGGCGGCGGTGAGCAGTTCTTC
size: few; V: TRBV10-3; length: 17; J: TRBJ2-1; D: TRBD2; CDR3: CAISKGGPSGGNNEQFF; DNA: TGTGCCATCAGTAAAGGGGGGCCTAGCGGGGGCAACAATGAGCAGTTCTTC
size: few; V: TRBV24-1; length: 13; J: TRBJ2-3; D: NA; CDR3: CATSEPLPDTQYF; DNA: TGTGCCACCAGTGAACCCTTACCGGATACGCAGTATTTT
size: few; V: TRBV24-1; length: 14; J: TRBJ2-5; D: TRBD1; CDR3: CATSDPDRSETQYF; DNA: TGTGCCACCAGTGACCCGGACAGGTCAGAGACCCAGTACTTC
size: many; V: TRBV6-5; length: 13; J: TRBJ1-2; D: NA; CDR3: CASRWGQNYGYTF; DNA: TGTGCCAGCAGGTGGGGGCAAAATTATGGCTACACCTTC
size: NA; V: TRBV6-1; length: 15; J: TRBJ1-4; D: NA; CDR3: CASMGRRKTNEKLFF; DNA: TGTGCCAGCATGGGCCGGCGGAAAACTAATGAAAAACTGTTTTTT
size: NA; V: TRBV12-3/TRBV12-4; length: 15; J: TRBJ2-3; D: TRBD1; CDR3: CASSLETGVADTQYF; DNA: TGTGCCAGCAGTTTAGAGACAGGGGTGGCAGATACGCAGTATTTT